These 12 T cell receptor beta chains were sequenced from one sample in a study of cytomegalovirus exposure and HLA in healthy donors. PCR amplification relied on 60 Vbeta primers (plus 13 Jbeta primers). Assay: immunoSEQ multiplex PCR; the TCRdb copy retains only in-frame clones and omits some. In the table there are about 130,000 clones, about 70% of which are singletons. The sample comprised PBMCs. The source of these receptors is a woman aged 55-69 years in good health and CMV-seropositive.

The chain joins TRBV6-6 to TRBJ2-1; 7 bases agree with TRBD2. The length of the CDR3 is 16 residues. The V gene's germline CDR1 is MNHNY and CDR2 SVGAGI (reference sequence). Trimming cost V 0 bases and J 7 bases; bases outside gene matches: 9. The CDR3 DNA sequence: TGTGCCAGCAGTTACTCGGACCTAAGGGGAGGGAATGAGCAGTTCTTC. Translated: CASSYSDLRGGNEQFF.

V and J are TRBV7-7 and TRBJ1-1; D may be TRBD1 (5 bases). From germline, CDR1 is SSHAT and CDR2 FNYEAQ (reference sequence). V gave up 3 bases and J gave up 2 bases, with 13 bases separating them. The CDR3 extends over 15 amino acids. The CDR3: CASSFKDILNTEAFF. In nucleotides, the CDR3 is TGTGCCAGCAGCTTTAAGGACATCCTTAACACTGAAGCTTTCTTT. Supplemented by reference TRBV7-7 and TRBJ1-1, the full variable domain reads GAGVSQSPRYKVTKRGQDVTLRCDPISSHATLYWYQQALGQGPEFLTYFNYEAQPDKSGLPSDRFSAERPEGSISTLTIQRTEQRDSAMYRCASSFKDILNTEAFFGQGTRLTVV.

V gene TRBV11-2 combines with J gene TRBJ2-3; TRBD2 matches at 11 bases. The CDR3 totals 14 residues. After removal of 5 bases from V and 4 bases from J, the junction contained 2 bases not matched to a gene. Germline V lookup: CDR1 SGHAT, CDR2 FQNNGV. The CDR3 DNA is TGTGCCAGCAGCCCGACTAGCGGGGCAGATACGCAGTATTTT. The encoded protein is CASSPTSGADTQYF.

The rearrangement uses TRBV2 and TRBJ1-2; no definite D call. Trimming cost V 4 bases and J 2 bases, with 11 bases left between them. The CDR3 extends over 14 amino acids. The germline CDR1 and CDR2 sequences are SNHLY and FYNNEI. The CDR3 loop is CASSVDNFNYGYTF. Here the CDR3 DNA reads TGTGCCAGCAGTGTTGATAACTTCAACTATGGCTACACCTTC.

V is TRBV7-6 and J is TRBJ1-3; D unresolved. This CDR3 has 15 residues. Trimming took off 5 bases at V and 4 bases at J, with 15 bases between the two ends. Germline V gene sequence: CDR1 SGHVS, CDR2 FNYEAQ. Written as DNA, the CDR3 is TGTGCCAGCAGCCAACTCATGCTACCGGGAAACACCATATATTTT. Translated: CASSQLMLPGNTIYF.

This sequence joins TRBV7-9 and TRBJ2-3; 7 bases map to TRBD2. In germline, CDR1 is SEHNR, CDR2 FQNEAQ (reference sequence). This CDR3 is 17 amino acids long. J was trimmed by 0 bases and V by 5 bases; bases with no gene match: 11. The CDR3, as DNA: TGTGCCAGCAGCCCTGTGGGGGGGGAAGCTAGCACAGATACGCAGTATTTT. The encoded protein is CASSPVGGEASTDTQYF.

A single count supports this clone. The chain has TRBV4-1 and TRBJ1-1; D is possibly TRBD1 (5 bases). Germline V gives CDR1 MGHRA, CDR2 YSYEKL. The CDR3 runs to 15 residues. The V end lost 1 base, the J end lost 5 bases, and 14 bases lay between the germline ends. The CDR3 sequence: CASSQAGPRRTEAFF. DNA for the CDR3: TGCGCCAGCAGCCAAGCAGGGCCACGTAGGACTGAAGCTTTCTTT.

The CDR3 is CASSMRQGAPTRTEAFF. As DNA, the CDR3 is TGTGCCAGTAGTATGAGACAGGGGGCCCCTACACGGACTGAAGCTTTCTTT. The V and J genes are TRBV19 and TRBJ1-1; 10 positions match TRBD1. The junction had 12 bases not matched to a gene; V was cut back by 3 bases and J by 5 bases. This CDR3 is built from 17 residues. CDR1 is LNHDA and CDR2 is SQIVND in the germline V gene (reference sequence). The full variable domain, completed using reference TRBV19 and TRBJ1-1, is DGGITQSPKYLFRKEGQNVTLSCEQNLNHDAMYWYRQDPGQGLRLIYYSQIVNDFQKGDIAEGYSVSREKKESFPLTVTSAQKNPTAFYLCASSMRQGAPTRTEAFFGQGTRLTVV.

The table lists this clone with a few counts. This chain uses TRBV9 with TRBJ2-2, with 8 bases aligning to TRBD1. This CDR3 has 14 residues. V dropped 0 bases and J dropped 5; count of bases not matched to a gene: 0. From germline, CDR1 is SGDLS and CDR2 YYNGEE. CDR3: CASSVGTGTGELFF. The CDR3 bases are TGTGCCAGCAGCGTAGGGACAGGGACCGGGGAGCTGTTTTTT.

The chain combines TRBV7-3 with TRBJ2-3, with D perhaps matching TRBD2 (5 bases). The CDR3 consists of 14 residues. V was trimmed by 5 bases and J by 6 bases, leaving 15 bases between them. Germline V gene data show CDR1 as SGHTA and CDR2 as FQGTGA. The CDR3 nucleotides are TGTGCCAGCAGCCTTGGACTGGGCGGGGATACGCAGTATTTT. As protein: CASSLGLGGDTQYF. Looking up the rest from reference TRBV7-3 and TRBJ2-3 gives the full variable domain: GAGVSQTPSNKVTEKGKYVELRCDPISGHTALYWYRQSLGQGPEFLIYFQGTGAADDSGLPNDRFFAVRPEGSVSTLKIQRTERGDSAVYLCASSLGLGGDTQYFGPGTRLTVL.

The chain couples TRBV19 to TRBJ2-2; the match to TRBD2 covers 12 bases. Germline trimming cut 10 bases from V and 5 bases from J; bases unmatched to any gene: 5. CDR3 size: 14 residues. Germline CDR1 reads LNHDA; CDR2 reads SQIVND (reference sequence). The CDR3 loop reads CATWTSGDTGELFF. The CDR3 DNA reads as TGTGCCACGTGGACTAGCGGGGATACCGGGGAGCTGTTTTTT.

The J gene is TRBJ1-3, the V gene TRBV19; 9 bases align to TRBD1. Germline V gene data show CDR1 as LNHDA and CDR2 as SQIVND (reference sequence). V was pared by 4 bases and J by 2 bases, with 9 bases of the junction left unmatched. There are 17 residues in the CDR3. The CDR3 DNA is TGTGCCAGTAGTAGGGGGGACAGGGTCGCTGCTGGAAACACCATATATTTT. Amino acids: CASSRGDRVAAGNTIYF.